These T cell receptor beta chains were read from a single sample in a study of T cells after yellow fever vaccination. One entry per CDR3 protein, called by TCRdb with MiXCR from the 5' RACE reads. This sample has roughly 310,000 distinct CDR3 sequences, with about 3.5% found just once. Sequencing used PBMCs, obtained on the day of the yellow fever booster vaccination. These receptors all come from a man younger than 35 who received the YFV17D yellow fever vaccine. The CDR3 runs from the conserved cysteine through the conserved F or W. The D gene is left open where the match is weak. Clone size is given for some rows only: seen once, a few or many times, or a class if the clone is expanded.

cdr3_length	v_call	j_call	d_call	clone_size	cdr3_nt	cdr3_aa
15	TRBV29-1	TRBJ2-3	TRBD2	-	TGCAGCGTTGGTTCCAGCGGGGAGAGCACAGATACGCAGTATTTT	CSVGSSGESTDTQYF
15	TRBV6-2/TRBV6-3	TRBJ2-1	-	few	TGTGCCAGCAGTTCCTTCGGGGGTCGGGTCAATGAGCAGTTCTTC	CASSSFGGRVNEQFF
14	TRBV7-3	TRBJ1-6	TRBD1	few	TGTGCCAGCAGCCACGGGACAGGGGGGTCACCCCTCCACTTT	CASSHGTGGSPLHF
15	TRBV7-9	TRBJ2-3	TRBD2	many	TGTGCCAGCAGGCTAGCGGGGGGGACCGAAGATACGCAGTATTTT	CASRLAGGTEDTQYF
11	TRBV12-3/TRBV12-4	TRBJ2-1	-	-	TGTGCCAGCCGGGGTTCCAATGAGCAGTTCTTC	CASRGSNEQFF
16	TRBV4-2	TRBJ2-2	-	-	TGTGCCAGCAGCCAAGTAGCTGGGGGCGCGACCGGGGAGCTGTTTTTT	CASSQVAGGATGELFF
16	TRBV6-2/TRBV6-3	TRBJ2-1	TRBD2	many	TGTGCCAGCAGACCCTCTGCAGCGGGGGGATACAATGAGCAGTTCTTC	CASRPSAAGGYNEQFF
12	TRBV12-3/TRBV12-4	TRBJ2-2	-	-	TGTGCCAGCAACGTCGACAGCGGGGAGCTGTTTTTT	CASNVDSGELFF
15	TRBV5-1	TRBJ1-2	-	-	TGCGCCAGCAGCTTTTCAGGGCTGGAGCACTATGGCTACACCTTC	CASSFSGLEHYGYTF
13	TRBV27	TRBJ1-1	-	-	TGTGCCAGCAGTCCTGAAACAGGGAGATGGGCTTTCTTT	CASSPETGRWAFF
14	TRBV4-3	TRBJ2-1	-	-	TGCGCCAGCAGCCAGAGACGGGGGTGGAATGAGCAGTTCTTC	CASSQRRGWNEQFF
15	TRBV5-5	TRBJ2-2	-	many	TGTGCCAGCAGCTTGGTCCAGGGAGGCACCGGGGAGCTGTTTTTT	CASSLVQGGTGELFF
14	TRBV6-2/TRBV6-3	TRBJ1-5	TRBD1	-	TGTGCCAGCAGTACCGGGACAGGTAATCAGCCCCAGCATTTT	CASSTGTGNQPQHF
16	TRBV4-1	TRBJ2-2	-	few	TGCGCCAGCAGCCAAAGATCGCGGGCGAACACCGGGGAGCTGTTTTTT	CASSQRSRANTGELFF
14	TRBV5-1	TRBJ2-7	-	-	TGCGCCAGCAGCTTGTTGGGACCGAGGAACGAGCAGTACTTC	CASSLLGPRNEQYF
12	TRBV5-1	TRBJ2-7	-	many	TGCGCCAGCAGCTTGGGGGACTACGAGCAGTACTTC	CASSLGDYEQYF
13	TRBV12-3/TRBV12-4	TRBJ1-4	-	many	TGTGCCAGCAGGCTACCGACCGGGGAAAAACTGTTTTTT	CASRLPTGEKLFF